This T cell receptor beta chain was sequenced in a study of TIL therapy for anti-PD-1-resistant metastatic lung cancer. The libraries were made with immunoSEQ v3. The repertoire was sequenced with immunoSEQ multiplex PCR; TCRdb's copy has only in-frame clones and lacks some. This table holds more than 90,000 clones, just over 65% found once. The time point here: pre-treatment sample, taken before nivolumab and TIL therapy. Pleural nodules or supraclavicular lymph nodes made up most of the excised metastases sampled. The CDR3 has 15 residues. Trimming cost V 5 bases and J 2 bases; bases outside gene matches: 7. Germline assignment: CDR1 SGHTA and CDR2 FQGTGA.

The chain carries TRBV7-3 and TRBJ2-5; 8 nucleotides agree with TRBD1. The starting material was tumor tissue, obtained at baseline. The clonotype comes from a person between 25 and 79 years old with non-small cell lung cancer. The CDR3 spells CASSPTGTGQETQYF. The CDR3 nucleotides are TGTGCCAGCAGCCCAACAGGGACAGGACAAGAGACCCAGTACTTC. Complete variable domain (other parts from reference TRBV7-3 and TRBJ2-5): GAGVSQTPSNKVTEKGKYVELRCDPISGHTALYWYRQSLGQGPEFLIYFQGTGAADDSGLPNDRFFAVRPEGSVSTLKIQRTERGDSAVYLCASSPTGTGQETQYFGPGTRLLVL.